The clone carrying this TCR beta chain was found once. This sample is part of a study of T cell responses to AZD1222 COVID-19 vaccine. Germline V lookup: CDR1 LGHNT, CDR2 FRNRAP. Losses at the gene ends were 4 bases for V and 2 bases for J; bases not matched to a gene: 11. This CDR3 is built from 17 residues. Generated by immunoSEQ multiplex PCR, the TCRdb table keeps only in-frame clones and is missing some. The sample holds some 120,000 clones, approximately 85% seen once. The chain is built from TRBV12-5 and TRBJ2-3, with 8 bases identical to TRBD2. This TCR derives from an adult who received the AZD1222 COVID-19 vaccine. Material: peripheral blood, obtained 28 days after the second AZD1222 dose. This CDR3 reads CASGSGLVERHTDTQYF. The CDR3 region has the DNA TGTGCTAGTGGTTCGGGACTAGTCGAGCGTCACACAGATACGCAGTATTTT.